A selection of T cell receptor beta chains follows, all from one sample in a study of blood T cell repertoires in COVID-19. Only in-frame clones appear in the TCRdb table, and some are missing; sequencing was by immunoSEQ multiplex PCR. This table has roughly 53,000 clones, around 86% appearing once. The sample comprised peripheral blood. These receptors came from a man aged 35 to 55 with active COVID-19. Each CDR3 is given with its conserved first and last residue. The D gene is left open where the match is weak. Part of the rows lack a size; the others show once, few, many or a class for expanded clones.

D	J	V	size	CDR3	DNA
-	TRBJ2-7	TRBV5-1	-	CASSLGDYEQYF	TGCGCCAGCAGCTTGGGAGACTACGAGCAGTACTTC
-	TRBJ1-1	TRBV9	-	CASSAPDQVFEAFF	TGTGCCAGCAGCGCCCCCGATCAGGTGTTTGAAGCTTTCTTT
-	TRBJ2-7	TRBV27	-	CASSSTGIYEQYF	TGTGCCAGCAGTTCGACCGGGATCTACGAGCAGTACTTC
TRBD1	TRBJ2-1	TRBV19	-	CASSTPGTGRNEQFF	TGTGCCAGTAGTACCCCCGGGACAGGGAGGAATGAGCAGTTCTTC
TRBD2	TRBJ2-5	TRBV7-9	-	CASSSVGLAGAKETQYF	TGTGCCAGCAGCTCAGTGGGACTAGCGGGAGCTAAGGAGACCCAGTACTTC
TRBD2	TRBJ2-7	TRBV27	-	CASRTGTSPYEQYF	TGTGCCAGCAGAACCGGGACTAGTCCCTACGAGCAGTACTTC
-	TRBJ2-3	TRBV19	-	CASSMSRETDTQYF	TGTGCCAGTAGTATGTCGAGGGAGACAGATACGCAGTATTTT
-	TRBJ1-4	TRBV27	-	CASSLIQNEKLFF	TGTGCCAGCAGTTTAATACAGAATGAAAAACTGTTTTTT
TRBD2	TRBJ2-7	TRBV6-1	few	CASSEGGLAGEEQYF	TGTGCCAGCAGTGAAGGGGGACTAGCGGGAGAAGAGCAGTACTTC
-	TRBJ2-1	TRBV10-1	-	CATQDYYNEQFF	TGCGCCACCCAGGACTACTACAATGAGCAGTTCTTC
TRBD2	TRBJ2-1	TRBV9	-	CASSAQSGRAIDNEQFF	TGTGCCAGCAGCGCCCAGAGCGGGAGGGCCATAGATAATGAGCAGTTCTTC
-	TRBJ2-2	TRBV19	-	CASQPPGNTGELFF	TGTGCCTCCCAACCCCCCGGGAACACCGGGGAGCTGTTTTTT